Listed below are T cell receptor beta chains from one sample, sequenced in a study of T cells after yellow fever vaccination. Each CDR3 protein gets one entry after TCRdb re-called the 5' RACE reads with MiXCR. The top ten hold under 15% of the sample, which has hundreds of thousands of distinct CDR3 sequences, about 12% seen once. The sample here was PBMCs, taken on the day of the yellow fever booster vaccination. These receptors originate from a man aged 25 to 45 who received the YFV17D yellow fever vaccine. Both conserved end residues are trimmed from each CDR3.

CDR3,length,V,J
ASSKTAVLMNTEAF,14,TRBV5-1,TRBJ1-1
ASQTLGGTGELF,12,TRBV4-3,TRBJ2-2
ASSTGTSYQPQH,12,TRBV19,TRBJ1-5
ASSYSGQGQDEQY,13,TRBV6-2/TRBV6-3,TRBJ2-7
ASSQGPGNGYT,11,TRBV6-1,TRBJ1-2
ASNPDRSVANEQF,13,TRBV6-1,TRBJ2-1
ASSGQGPGNYGYT,13,TRBV25-1,TRBJ1-2
ASSRQIEAF,9,TRBV7-9,TRBJ1-1
ASSLDRWYGVDEQY,14,TRBV7-8,TRBJ2-7
SGQLTDTQY,9,TRBV29-1,TRBJ2-3
ASSSGTGYNEQF,12,TRBV28,TRBJ2-1
ASSSNPTGGFYEQY,14,TRBV7-6,TRBJ2-7
ASSSGSNEKLF,11,TRBV7-2,TRBJ1-4
ASSEGLADGYEQY,13,TRBV5-1,TRBJ2-7
ASRAGGGIQY,10,TRBV6-5,TRBJ2-4
ASSQGHGPQH,10,TRBV3-1,TRBJ1-5
ASSYSTNTEAF,11,TRBV6-6,TRBJ1-1
ASSWGPSDTQY,11,TRBV6-6,TRBJ2-3
ASSEDYQPQH,10,TRBV10-2,TRBJ1-5
ASSLNSGGPQETQY,14,TRBV7-3,TRBJ2-5
ASRGPGLPSYYEQY,14,TRBV6-1,TRBJ2-7
ASSYSRGPILGYT,13,TRBV6-5,TRBJ1-2
ASSPPVGAANTEAF,14,TRBV18,TRBJ1-1
ASSPYHGNYGYT,12,TRBV7-3,TRBJ1-2
ASSEMTGLGTDTQY,14,TRBV5-4,TRBJ2-3